The 31 T cell receptor beta chains given below trace back to one sample, sequenced in a study of control samples from healthy donors and cancer patients. The method was immunoSEQ multiplex PCR; TCRdb's version includes in-frame clones alone and lacks a portion of them. The sample contains about 130,000 clones, about 93% of which appear only once. Source material: blood. These TCRs come from a man aged 35-49 years in good health.

The chain is built from TRBV12-3 or TRBV12-4 and TRBJ1-6; D not certain. The CDR3 contains 13 residues. The V gene lost 2 bases and the J gene lost 9 bases, with 8 bases spanning the gap. CDR3 region: CASSLSVSSPLHF. The CDR3 DNA is TGTGCCAGCAGTTTAAGCGTATCTTCACCCCTCCACTTT.

V and J are TRBV30 and TRBJ1-6; TRBD1 agrees at 10 bases. Germline V CDR1 and CDR2: GTSNPN, SVGIG (reference sequence). This CDR3 spans 13 amino acids. The V segment lost 5 bases and the J segment 10 bases; nucleotides outside the gene matches: 5. CDR3 sequence: CAWAGTGDSPLHF. In nucleotides, the CDR3 is TGTGCCTGGGCCGGGACAGGGGACTCACCCCTCCACTTT.

This chain uses TRBV28 with TRBJ2-7; 9 bases match TRBD2. The CDR3 is made up of 12 amino acids. Germline CDR1 MDHEN, CDR2 SYDVKM. The CDR3 loop is CAIASGAYEQYF. CDR3 nucleotide sequence: TGTGCTATCGCTAGCGGGGCCTACGAGCAGTACTTC.

This chain connects TRBV6-5 to TRBJ1-4, with D possibly being TRBD1 (6 bases). The germline V and J ends were trimmed by 11 bases and 8 bases, with 21 bases remaining between them. Germline V gene lookup returns CDR1 MNHEY and CDR2 SVGAGI. The CDR3 totals 14 residues. CDR3 nucleotides: TGTGCCTGTCAGGTCGGAACAGGGTGGGAAAAACTGTTTTTT. This codes for CACQVGTGWEKLFF.

This clone was seen only once. The chain couples TRBV19 to TRBJ2-5; the D gene is possibly TRBD2 (7 bases). V gave up 3 bases and J gave up 2 bases, with 13 bases separating them. The CDR3 totals 15 residues. The germline V gene has CDR1 LNHDA and CDR2 SQIVND (reference sequence). CDR3 DNA: TGTGCCAGTAGTATCCGGGGGGCTTCACAAGAGACCCAGTACTTC. Its protein is CASSIRGASQETQYF.

The chain joins TRBV6-2 or TRBV6-3 to TRBJ1-1, with TRBD1 matching 7 bases. CDR1 is MNHEY and CDR2 is SVGEGT in the germline V gene. The CDR3 covers 16 residues. V lost 2 bases, J lost 5 bases, and 11 bases stayed unmatched. CDR3 DNA sequence: TGTGCCAGCAGTTACAAATCTGGCAGGGGGTGGACTGAAGCTTTCTTT. Translating it yields CASSYKSGRGWTEAFF.

The V call is TRBV6-2 or TRBV6-3, the J call TRBJ2-2, with 11 bases lining up with TRBD2. Losses at the gene ends were 5 bases for V and 6 bases for J; bases not matched to a gene: 5. Germline V CDR1 and CDR2: MNHEY, SVGEGT. The CDR3 has 15 amino acids. The CDR3 nucleotides read TGTGCCAGCAGTCATAGCGGGGGGGTTGCCGGGGAGCTGTTTTTT. Protein sequence: CASSHSGGVAGELFF.

The chain carries TRBV5-8 and TRBJ2-3, with 8 bases identical to TRBD2. The V gene end was trimmed by 0 bases and the J gene end by 0 bases; junction bases not matched to a gene: 3. This CDR3 contains 16 residues. Germline CDR1 reads SGHTS; CDR2 reads YDEGEE. The CDR3 loop reads CASSLVGGESTDTQYF. Here the CDR3 DNA reads TGTGCCAGCAGCTTGGTCGGGGGGGAGAGCACAGATACGCAGTATTTT.

CDR3: CASRPAHYNSPLHF. The DNA for the CDR3 is TGTGCCAGCAGACCGGCACACTATAATTCACCCCTCCACTTT. The V and J genes are TRBV27 and TRBJ1-6; D remains unclear. The CDR3 is 14 residues long. V dropped 6 bases and J dropped 3 bases, with 9 bases sitting between them. Germline values: CDR1 MNHEY, CDR2 SMNVEV (reference sequence).

The chain links TRBV2 to TRBJ2-5, with 10 nucleotides matching TRBD2. Germline V gives CDR1 SNHLY, CDR2 FYNNEI. V was pared by 3 bases and J by 4 bases, with 2 bases of the junction left unmatched. CDR3 length: 14 residues. CDR3 coding DNA: TGTGCCAGCAGTGATGCTAGCGGGGGAGAGACCCAGTACTTC. This codes for CASSDASGGETQYF.

Comments on this clone: Other DNA sequences within the sample encode an identical CDR3. This chain links TRBV5-1 with TRBJ2-2; D might be TRBD2 (6 bases). Germline CDR1 is SGHRS and CDR2 is YFSETQ. Trimming took off 0 bases at V and 6 bases at J, with 12 bases between the two ends. This CDR3 is built from 15 residues. The CDR3 loop reads CASSLAGLPPGELFF. CDR3 sequence (DNA): TGCGCCAGCAGCTTGGCGGGACTGCCCCCCGGGGAGCTGTTTTTT.

This chain uses TRBV7-6 with TRBJ2-5, with 14 bases lining up with TRBD2. This CDR3 has 16 amino acids. Trimming cost V 5 bases and J 4 bases; bases outside gene matches: 6. Germline CDR1 reads SGHVS; CDR2 reads FNYEAQ. CDR3 bases: TGTGCCAGCAGCCAGACTAGCGGGGGGGCTGGAGAGACCCAGTACTTC. As protein: CASSQTSGGAGETQYF. Combining the CDR3 with reference TRBV7-6 and TRBJ2-5 gives the whole variable domain GAGVSQSPRYKVTKRGQDVALRCDPISGHVSLYWYRQALGQGPEFLTYFNYEAQQDKSGLPNDRFSAERPEGSISTLTIQRTEQRDSAMYRCASSQTSGGAGETQYFGPGTRLLVL.

J is TRBJ1-2 and V is TRBV2; perhaps TRBD1 as D (5 bases). The V gene's germline CDR1 is SNHLY and CDR2 FYNNEI. This CDR3 comprises 15 residues. The ends were cut back, 4 bases at V and 0 bases at J, with 12 bases in the middle. This chain's CDR3 is CASSVSGGTNYGYTF. For the CDR3, the DNA is TGTGCCAGCAGTGTATCCGGGGGAACTAACTATGGCTACACCTTC.

The chain links TRBV29-1 to TRBJ2-1, with D tentatively TRBD1 (6 bases). Germline V gene sequence: CDR1 SQVTM, CDR2 ANQGSEA. This CDR3 region has 14 residues. Trimming cost V 3 bases and J 1 base, with 10 bases left between them. In DNA form, the CDR3 reads TGCAGCGTTGACCAGGGGTTGTCCTACAATGAGCAGTTCTTC. As protein: CSVDQGLSYNEQFF.

With respect to this clone: In the same sample, other DNA sequences code for this CDR3. The chain is built from TRBV9 and TRBJ1-2, with D unclear. V lost 3 bases and J 4 bases, leaving 7 bases between the germline ends. The CDR3 has 12 residues. Per the germline V gene, CDR1 is SGDLS and CDR2 is YYNGEE. CDR3 amino acids: CASSGGIYGYTF. The CDR3 region has the DNA TGTGCCAGCAGCGGTGGGATCTATGGCTACACCTTC.

The rearrangement joins TRBV6-5 to TRBJ2-1; unclear D gene. Trimming removed 0 bases at V and 7 bases at J, with 1 base between. CDR1 is MNHEY, CDR2 SVGAGI, per germline. The CDR3 loop spans 11 amino acids. DNA of the CDR3: TGTGCCAGCAGTTACTCTAATGAGCAGTTCTTC. It encodes CASSYSNEQFF.

This clone was counted a few times. V and J are TRBV30 and TRBJ2-1; no clear D gene. CDR1 is GTSNPN and CDR2 is SVGIG in the germline V gene (reference sequence). V lost 4 bases and J 3 bases, leaving 10 bases between the germline ends. The CDR3 covers 13 residues. CDR3 sequence: CAWIPDGYNEQFF. CDR3 DNA: TGTGCCTGGATCCCAGACGGCTACAATGAGCAGTTCTTC.

The V call is TRBV5-1, the J call TRBJ1-1; TRBD1 aligns across 9 bases. V lost 4 bases and J lost 4; bases outside the gene matches: 8. The germline CDR1 and CDR2 sequences are SGHRS and YFSETQ. The CDR3 is 15 residues long. CDR3 nucleotides: TGCGCCAGCAGCCCGGACAGGGGTTGGAGCACTGAAGCTTTCTTT. Translated, it gives CASSPDRGWSTEAFF.

The count of this clone is one. V usage is TRBV2 and J usage is TRBJ2-3; D gene unclear. Germline V CDR1 and CDR2: SNHLY, FYNNEI. Trimming shortened V by 6 bases and J by 6 bases, and 13 bases separated the two germline ends. The CDR3 has 13 residues. In DNA form, the CDR3 reads TGTGCCAGCAGCCGTCAGGAGAGGGATACGCAGTATTTT. It specifies CASSRQERDTQYF.

The chain recombines TRBV6-1 with TRBJ1-5; D gene uncertain. The CDR3 contains 13 residues. Germline loops: CDR1 MNHNS, CDR2 SASEGT. V was clipped by 0 bases and J by 3 bases, with 3 bases between them. CDR3 loop: CASSEADNQPQHF. CDR3 sequence (DNA): TGTGCCAGCAGTGAAGCTGACAATCAGCCCCAGCATTTT.

Here the CDR3 DNA reads TGTGCCAGCAGCATCCAGGGGGCGCCTGGAAACACCATATATTTT. Residues: CASSIQGAPGNTIYF. This rearrangement joins TRBV9 to TRBJ1-3, with 8 positions matching TRBD1. Germline assignment: CDR1 SGDLS and CDR2 YYNGEE. The CDR3 is 15 amino acids. Trimming took 4 bases from V and 2 from J; bases not matched to a gene: 5. Based on the CDR3 plus reference TRBV9 and TRBJ1-3, the full variable domain is DSGVTQTPKHLITATGQRVTLRCSPRSGDLSVYWYQQSLDQGLQFLIQYYNGEERAKGNILERFSAQQFPDLHSELNLSSLELGDSALYFCASSIQGAPGNTIYFGEGSWLTVV.

This chain connects TRBV6-1 to TRBJ1-1; 7 nucleotides line up with TRBD1. Germline CDR1 MNHNS, CDR2 SASEGT. The CDR3 runs 14 residues. With 2 bases clipped from V and 5 bases from J, the junction kept 5 bases outside the gene matches. The CDR3 coding sequence is TGTGCCAGCAGTGAACAGGGGGGCGGGACTGAAGCTTTCTTT. This sequence encodes CASSEQGGGTEAFF.

V and J are TRBV6-5 and TRBJ2-2; D remains unclear. The V gene's germline CDR1 is MNHEY and CDR2 SVGAGI. Trimming pared 8 bases from V and 2 bases from J, leaving 12 bases between. This CDR3 spans 14 amino acids. The CDR3 DNA reads TGTGCCAGCGGCACCAGGTACAACACCGGGGAGCTGTTTTTT. Its protein is CASGTRYNTGELFF.

There are a few counts of this clone. This chain links TRBV19 with TRBJ1-5, with D possibly TRBD1 on 5 matching bases. The CDR3 length is 16 residues. Trimming removed 5 bases from V and 5 bases from J, with 19 bases in between. Germline V gives CDR1 LNHDA, CDR2 SQIVND (reference sequence). Here the CDR3 DNA reads TGTGCCAGTAGTTCCCTATTGAGGGGCGGATATCAGCCCCAGCATTTT. Its protein product is CASSSLLRGGYQPQHF.

The chain combines TRBV2 with TRBJ1-1; D uncertain. Germline assignment: CDR1 SNHLY and CDR2 FYNNEI. The CDR3 contains 13 residues. V was trimmed by 4 bases and J by 1 base, leaving 7 bases between them. CDR3 residues: CASSGPENTEAFF. CDR3 DNA sequence: TGTGCCAGCAGTGGGCCCGAGAACACTGAAGCTTTCTTT. Filled out from reference TRBV2 and TRBJ1-1, the complete variable domain reads EPEVTQTPSHQVTQMGQEVILRCVPISNHLYFYWYRQILGQKVEFLVSFYNNEISEKSEIFDDQFSVERPDGSNFTLKIRSTKLEDSAMYFCASSGPENTEAFFGQGTRLTVV.

The chain couples TRBV6-5 to TRBJ1-6, with TRBD1 identical over 7 bases. This CDR3 contains 15 residues. Germline CDR1 is MNHEY and CDR2 is SVGAGI. J lost 7 bases, V lost 8 bases, and 11 bases had no gene match. The CDR3 DNA reads as TGTGCCAGCGGGAGTCGGGGACAGTCAAATTCACCCCTCCACTTT. Protein sequence: CASGSRGQSNSPLHF.

For this clone: The sample has other DNA sequences that encode this CDR3 too. The CDR3 region has the DNA TGTGCCAGTCGTCGGGGGGAAACCGCGACCGGGGAGCTGTTTTTT. Encoded protein: CASRRGETATGELFF. The gene calls are TRBV19 and TRBJ2-2, with 7 bases identical to TRBD2. The J segment lost 5 bases and the V segment lost 8 bases, leaving 11 bases of the junction unmatched. CDR3 length: 15 amino acids. CDR1 is LNHDA and CDR2 is SQIVND in the germline V gene (reference sequence). Filled out from reference TRBV19 and TRBJ2-2, the complete variable domain reads DGGITQSPKYLFRKEGQNVTLSCEQNLNHDAMYWYRQDPGQGLRLIYYSQIVNDFQKGDIAEGYSVSREKKESFPLTVTSAQKNPTAFYLCASRRGETATGELFFGEGSRLTVL.

This chain links TRBV5-1 with TRBJ2-5; D perhaps matches TRBD2 (6 bases). CDR3 length: 14 amino acids. The germline gives CDR1 SGHRS, CDR2 YFSETQ. The V end was cut by 4 bases, the J end by 4 bases, with 14 bases between. The CDR3 spells CASSPREALETQYF. The CDR3 nucleotides are TGCGCCAGCAGCCCCAGGGAGGCCCTAGAGACCCAGTACTTC.

The chain links TRBV11-3 to TRBJ2-5; 7 nucleotides agree with TRBD2. This CDR3 has 14 amino acids. Germline V lookup: CDR1 SGHNT, CDR2 YENEEA. With V trimmed by 5 bases and J by 3 bases, 6 bases remained unmatched. Here the CDR3 DNA reads TGTGCCAGCAGCCCTAGCGGTAGGGAAGAGACCCAGTACTTC. It specifies CASSPSGREETQYF.

V gene TRBV6-5 combines with J gene TRBJ1-1, with 8 nucleotides matching TRBD1. V shed 5 bases and J 4 bases; nucleotides not matched to a gene: 9. CDR1 MNHEY and CDR2 SVGAGI come from the germline V gene. The CDR3 spans 15 residues. Here the CDR3 DNA reads TGTGCCAGCAGTCCTACAGGGGGGGAGGGCACTGAAGCTTTCTTT. Its translation is CASSPTGGEGTEAFF.

The chain links TRBV6-5 to TRBJ1-2, with D possibly TRBD1 on 6 matching bases. V shed 6 bases and J shed 5 bases, with 13 bases lying between them. The CDR3 covers 13 residues. Germline CDR1 reads MNHEY; CDR2 reads SVGAGI. The CDR3 reads CASRPGGVYGYTF. CDR3 nucleotide sequence: TGTGCCAGCAGGCCCGGGGGCGTATATGGCTACACCTTC.